These T cell receptor beta chains were read from a single sample in a study of control samples from healthy donors and cancer patients. The repertoire was sequenced with immunoSEQ multiplex PCR; TCRdb's copy has only in-frame clones and lacks some. This table has some 130,000 clones, about 95% appearing once. What was sequenced was blood. The receptors here all came from a man aged 25-45 years in good health. The CDR3 runs from the conserved cysteine through the conserved F or W. A D gene is named only where the DNA matches it firmly. Some rows have no size entry. The others give once, few or many, or a class for an expanded clone.

clone_size j_call d_call v_call cdr3_nt cdr3_aa
- TRBJ2-3 TRBD1 TRBV7-6 TGTGCCAGCAGCTTAGGGCAGGGGGCGACAGATACGCAGTATTTT CASSLGQGATDTQYF
- TRBJ1-5 TRBD1 TRBV10-3 TGTGCCATCAGTGAGGGACAGGGGAGTCAGCCCCAGCATTTT CAISEGQGSQPQHF
- TRBJ1-6 TRBD1 TRBV30 TGTGCCTGGAGCGGACAGGGGAATTCACCCCTCCACTTT CAWSGQGNSPLHF
- TRBJ2-7 TRBD2 TRBV15 TGTGCCACCAGCGAGCGGGGGGGCCTGACCTACGAGCAGTACTTC CATSERGGLTYEQYF
- TRBJ2-1 - TRBV10-1 TGCGCCAGCATCCACCTCCGGAGCCCGAGCTCCTACAATGAGCAGTTCTTC CASIHLRSPSSYNEQFF
- TRBJ1-1 - TRBV3-1/TRBV3-2 TGTGCCAGCAGCCAAGAGGGACGGGGGTCCCTGGGGACTGAAGCTTTCTTT CASSQEGRGSLGTEAFF
- TRBJ2-6 - TRBV21-1 TGTGCCAGCACCCAAGGCGTACCTAACCGGGACTCTGGGGCCAACGTCCTGACTTTC CASTQGVPNRDSGANVLTF
- TRBJ2-3 - TRBV5-4 TGTGCCAGCAGCTCTGGTGGGGGAAGCACAGATACGCAGTATTTT CASSSGGGSTDTQYF
once TRBJ2-1 - TRBV2 TGTGCCAGCAAGTGGGTAAATGAGCAGTTCTTC CASKWVNEQFF
- TRBJ2-3 TRBD2 TRBV5-6 TGTGCCAGCAGCTTCCTCGGGGGGGCGGAAGATACGCAGTATTTT CASSFLGGAEDTQYF
once TRBJ1-1 - TRBV9 TGTGCCAGCAGCGTGGAAGTGAACACTGAAGCTTTCTTT CASSVEVNTEAFF
- TRBJ2-2 - TRBV5-1 TGCGCCAGCAGCTTGTCTTTGTCCGGGGAGCTGTTTTTT CASSLSLSGELFF
once TRBJ1-4 - TRBV10-3 TGTGCCATCAGTGAGTCCCCACCAACTAATGAAAAACTGTTTTTT CAISESPPTNEKLFF
- TRBJ1-2 - TRBV5-1 TGCGCCAGCAGCTTGGCCGTCCAGGGGTGGTATGGCTACACCTTC CASSLAVQGWYGYTF
- TRBJ1-3 - TRBV11-2 TGTGCCAGCAGCTTTACAACAACTAACAGGAGGAGCTCTGGAAACACCATATATTTT CASSFTTTNRRSSGNTIYF